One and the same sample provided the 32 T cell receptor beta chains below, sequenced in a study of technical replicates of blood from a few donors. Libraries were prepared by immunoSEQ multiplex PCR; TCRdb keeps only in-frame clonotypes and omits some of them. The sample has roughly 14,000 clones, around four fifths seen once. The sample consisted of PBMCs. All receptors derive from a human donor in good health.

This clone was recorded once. The CDR3 protein is CASSFNTNTGELFF. Here the CDR3 DNA reads TGCGCCAGCAGCTTTAATACGAACACCGGGGAGCTGTTTTTT. The chain carries TRBV5-1 and TRBJ2-2; D call uncertain. This CDR3 region has 14 residues. V was pared by 2 bases and J by 0 bases, with 5 bases between. Germline loops: CDR1 SGHRS, CDR2 YFSETQ.

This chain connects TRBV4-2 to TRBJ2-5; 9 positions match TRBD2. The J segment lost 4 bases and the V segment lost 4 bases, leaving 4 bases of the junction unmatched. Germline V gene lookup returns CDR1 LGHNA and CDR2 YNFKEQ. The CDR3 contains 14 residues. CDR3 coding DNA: TGTGCCAGCAGCCCATCACTAGCGGGAGAGACCCAGTACTTC. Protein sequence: CASSPSLAGETQYF.

Here the CDR3 reads CASSPGTSSGEQYF. The CDR3 nucleotides are TGTGCCAGCTCACCAGGGACTAGCTCCGGCGAGCAGTACTTC. The chain uses TRBV18 and TRBJ2-7; 9 bases are a match to TRBD2. J gave up 6 bases and V 2 bases, and 5 bases lay outside the gene matches. The CDR3 has 14 residues. Germline CDR1 reads KGHSH; CDR2 reads LQKENI.

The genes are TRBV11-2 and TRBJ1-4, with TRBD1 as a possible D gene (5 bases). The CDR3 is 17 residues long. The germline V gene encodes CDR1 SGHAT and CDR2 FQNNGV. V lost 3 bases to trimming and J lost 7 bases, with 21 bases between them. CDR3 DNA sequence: TGTGCCAGCAGCTTCTACCCCAAGGGGAAGATTGGTGAAAAACTGTTTTTT. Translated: CASSFYPKGKIGEKLFF. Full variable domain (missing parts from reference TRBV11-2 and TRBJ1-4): EAGVAQSPRYKIIEKRQSVAFWCNPISGHATLYWYQQILGQGPKLLIQFQNNGVVDDSQLPKDRFSAERLKGVDSTLKIQPAKLEDSAVYLCASSFYPKGKIGEKLFFGSGTQLSVL.

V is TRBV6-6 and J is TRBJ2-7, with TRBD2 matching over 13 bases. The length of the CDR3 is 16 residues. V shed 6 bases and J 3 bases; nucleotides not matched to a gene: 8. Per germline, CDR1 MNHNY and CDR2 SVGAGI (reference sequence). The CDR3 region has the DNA TGTGCCAGCAGAACTGCCGGGACTAGCGGGAACTACGAGCAGTACTTC. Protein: CASRTAGTSGNYEQYF.

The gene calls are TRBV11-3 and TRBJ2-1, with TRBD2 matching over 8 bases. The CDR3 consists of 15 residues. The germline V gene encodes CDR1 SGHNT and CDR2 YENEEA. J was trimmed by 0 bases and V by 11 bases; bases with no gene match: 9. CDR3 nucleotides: TGTGCCTCCTCCGGGGGGGTCGGCTCCTACAATGAGCAGTTCTTC. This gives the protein CASSGGVGSYNEQFF.

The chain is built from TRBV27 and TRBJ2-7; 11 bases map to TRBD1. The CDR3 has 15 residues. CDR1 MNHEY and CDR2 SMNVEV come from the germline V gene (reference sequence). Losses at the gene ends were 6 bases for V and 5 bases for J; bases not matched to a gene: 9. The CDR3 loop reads CASRPGTGGINEQYF. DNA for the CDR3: TGTGCCAGCAGACCTGGGACAGGGGGTATCAACGAGCAGTACTTC.

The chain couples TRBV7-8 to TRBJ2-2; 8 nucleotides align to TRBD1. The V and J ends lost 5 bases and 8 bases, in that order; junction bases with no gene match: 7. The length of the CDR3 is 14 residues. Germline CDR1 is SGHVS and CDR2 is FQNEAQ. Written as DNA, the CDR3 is TGTGCCAGCAGCCGAGGACAGGGAGGAGGGGAGCTGTTTTTT. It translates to CASSRGQGGGELFF.

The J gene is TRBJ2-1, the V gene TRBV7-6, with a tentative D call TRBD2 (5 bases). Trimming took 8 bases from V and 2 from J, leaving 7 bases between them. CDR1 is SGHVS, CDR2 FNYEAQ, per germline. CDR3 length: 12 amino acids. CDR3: CASSGAYNEQFF. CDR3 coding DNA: TGTGCCAGCTCCGGGGCCTACAATGAGCAGTTCTTC.

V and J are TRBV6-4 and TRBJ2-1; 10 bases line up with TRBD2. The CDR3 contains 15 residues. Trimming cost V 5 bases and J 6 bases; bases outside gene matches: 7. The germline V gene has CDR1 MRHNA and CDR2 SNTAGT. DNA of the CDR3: TGTGCCAGCAGTCCTAGCGGGAGATTGAGCAATGAGCAGTTCTTC. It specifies CASSPSGRLSNEQFF.

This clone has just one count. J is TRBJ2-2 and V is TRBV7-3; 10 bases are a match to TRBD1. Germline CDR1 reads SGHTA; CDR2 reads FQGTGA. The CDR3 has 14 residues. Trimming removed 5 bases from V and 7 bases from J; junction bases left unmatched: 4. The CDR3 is CASSTTGGYGELFF. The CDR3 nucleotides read TGTGCCAGCAGCACGACAGGGGGCTACGGGGAGCTGTTTTTT.

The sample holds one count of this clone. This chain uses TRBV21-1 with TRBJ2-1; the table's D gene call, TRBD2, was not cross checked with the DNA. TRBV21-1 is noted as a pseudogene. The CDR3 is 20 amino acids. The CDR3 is CASSKRRERQRKSSYNEQFF. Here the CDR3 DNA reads TGTGCCAGCAGCAAAAGGCGGGAGCGGCAAAGGAAGAGCTCCTACAATGAGCAGTTCTTC.

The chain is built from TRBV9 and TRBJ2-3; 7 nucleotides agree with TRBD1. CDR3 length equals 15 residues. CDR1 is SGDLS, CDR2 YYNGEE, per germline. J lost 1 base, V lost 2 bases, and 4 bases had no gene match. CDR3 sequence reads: CASSVGQERTDTQYF. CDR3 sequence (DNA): TGTGCCAGCAGCGTCGGACAGGAACGCACAGATACGCAGTATTTT.

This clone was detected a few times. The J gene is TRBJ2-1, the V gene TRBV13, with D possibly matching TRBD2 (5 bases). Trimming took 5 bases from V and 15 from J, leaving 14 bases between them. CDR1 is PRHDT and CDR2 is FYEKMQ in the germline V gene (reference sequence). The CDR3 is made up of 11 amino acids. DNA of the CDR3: TGTGCCAGCAGCGCATACCTAGGAGGGTTCTTC. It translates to CASSAYLGGFF.

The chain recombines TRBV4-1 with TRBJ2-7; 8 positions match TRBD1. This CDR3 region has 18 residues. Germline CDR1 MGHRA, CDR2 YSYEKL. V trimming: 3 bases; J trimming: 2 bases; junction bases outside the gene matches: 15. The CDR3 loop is CASSQGEATGGTPYEQYF. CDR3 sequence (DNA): TGCGCCAGCAGCCAGGGGGAGGCTACAGGGGGTACCCCCTACGAGCAGTACTTC.

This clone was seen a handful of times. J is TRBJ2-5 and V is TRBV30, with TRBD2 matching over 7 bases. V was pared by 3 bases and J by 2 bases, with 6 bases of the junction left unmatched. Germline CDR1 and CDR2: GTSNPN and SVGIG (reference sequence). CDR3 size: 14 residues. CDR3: CAWSGDYVQETQYF. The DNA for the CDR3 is TGTGCCTGGAGCGGGGACTACGTACAAGAGACCCAGTACTTC.

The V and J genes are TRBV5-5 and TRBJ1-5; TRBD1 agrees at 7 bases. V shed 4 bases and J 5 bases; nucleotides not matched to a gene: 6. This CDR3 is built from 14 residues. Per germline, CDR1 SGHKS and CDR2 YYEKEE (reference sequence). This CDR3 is CASSPGTADQPQHF. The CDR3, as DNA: TGTGCCAGCAGCCCCGGGACAGCCGATCAGCCCCAGCATTTT.

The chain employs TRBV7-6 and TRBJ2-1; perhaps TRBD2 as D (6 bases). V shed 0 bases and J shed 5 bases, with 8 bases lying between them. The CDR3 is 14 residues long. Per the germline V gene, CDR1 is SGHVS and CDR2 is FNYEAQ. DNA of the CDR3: TGTGCCAGCAGCTTAGCGGGAGGAGACAATGAGCAGTTCTTC. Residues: CASSLAGGDNEQFF.

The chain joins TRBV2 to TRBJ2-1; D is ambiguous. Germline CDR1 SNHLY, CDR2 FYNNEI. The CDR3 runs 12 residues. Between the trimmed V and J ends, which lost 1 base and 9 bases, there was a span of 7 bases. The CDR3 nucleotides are TGTGCCAGCAGTGAAGTGTTGAGTGAGCAGTTCTTC. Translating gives CASSEVLSEQFF.

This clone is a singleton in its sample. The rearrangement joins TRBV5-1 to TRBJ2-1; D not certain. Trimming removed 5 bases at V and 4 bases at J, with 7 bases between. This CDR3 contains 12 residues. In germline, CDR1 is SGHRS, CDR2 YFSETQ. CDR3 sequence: CASRSGYNEQFF. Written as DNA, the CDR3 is TGCGCCAGCAGGTCCGGGTACAATGAGCAGTTCTTC.

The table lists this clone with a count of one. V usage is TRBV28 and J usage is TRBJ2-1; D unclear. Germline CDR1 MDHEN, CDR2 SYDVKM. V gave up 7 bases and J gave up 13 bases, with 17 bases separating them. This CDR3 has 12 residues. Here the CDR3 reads CASTNTLRRQFF. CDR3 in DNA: TGTGCCAGCACCAATACCCTTCGTAGACAGTTCTTC.

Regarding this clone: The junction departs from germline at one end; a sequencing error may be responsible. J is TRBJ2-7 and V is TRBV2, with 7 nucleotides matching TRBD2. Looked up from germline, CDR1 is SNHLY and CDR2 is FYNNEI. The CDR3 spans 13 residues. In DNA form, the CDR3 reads TGTGCCAGCAGTGGTGGGAGGGCCTATGAGCAGTACTTC. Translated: CASSGGRAYEQYF.

The CDR3 region is CASSTRLAGATDTQYF. CDR3 in DNA: TGTGCCAGTAGTACCCGACTAGCGGGGGCCACAGATACGCAGTATTTT. The genes are TRBV19 and TRBJ2-3, with 12 nucleotides matching TRBD2. Germline CDR1 LNHDA, CDR2 SQIVND (reference sequence). The CDR3 covers 16 residues. The V gene end was trimmed by 4 bases and the J gene end by 2 bases; junction bases not matched to a gene: 4.

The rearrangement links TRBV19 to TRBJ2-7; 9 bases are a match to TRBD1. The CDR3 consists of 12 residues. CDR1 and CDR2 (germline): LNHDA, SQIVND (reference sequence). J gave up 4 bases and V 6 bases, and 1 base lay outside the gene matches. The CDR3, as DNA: TGTGCCAGTAGAGACAGGGGGTACGAGCAGTACTTC. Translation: CASRDRGYEQYF. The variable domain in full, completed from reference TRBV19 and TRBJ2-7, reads DGGITQSPKYLFRKEGQNVTLSCEQNLNHDAMYWYRQDPGQGLRLIYYSQIVNDFQKGDIAEGYSVSREKKESFPLTVTSAQKNPTAFYLCASRDRGYEQYFGPGTRLTVT.

The CDR3 sequence is CAISEADRVVGYTF. As DNA, the CDR3 is TGTGCCATCAGTGAGGCTGACAGGGTAGTCGGCTACACCTTC. The chain has TRBV10-3 and TRBJ1-2; 7 nucleotides line up with TRBD1. The length of the CDR3 is 14 residues. CDR1 is ENHRY, CDR2 SYGVKD, per germline. V lost 2 bases to trimming and J lost 8 bases; unmatched junction nucleotides: 8.

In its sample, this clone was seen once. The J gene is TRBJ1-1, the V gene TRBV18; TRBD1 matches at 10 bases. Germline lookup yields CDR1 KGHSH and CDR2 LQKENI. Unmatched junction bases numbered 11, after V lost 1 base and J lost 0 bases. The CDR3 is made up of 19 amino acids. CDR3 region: CASSPQLLGTGAMNTEAFF. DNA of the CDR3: TGTGCCAGCTCACCACAACTTCTCGGGACAGGGGCTATGAACACTGAAGCTTTCTTT.

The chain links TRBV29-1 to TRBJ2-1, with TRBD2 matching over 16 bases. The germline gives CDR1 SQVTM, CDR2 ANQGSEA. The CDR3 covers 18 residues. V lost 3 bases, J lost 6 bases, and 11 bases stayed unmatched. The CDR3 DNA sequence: TGCAGCGTTGAGGACGGTGGGACTAGCGGGAGGGCCCTCAATGAGCAGTTCTTC. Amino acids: CSVEDGGTSGRALNEQFF.

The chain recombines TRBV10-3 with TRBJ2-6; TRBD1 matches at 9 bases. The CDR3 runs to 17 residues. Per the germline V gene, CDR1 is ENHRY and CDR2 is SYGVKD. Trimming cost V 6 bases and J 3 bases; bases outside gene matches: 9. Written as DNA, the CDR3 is TGTGCCATCAGCGGGGGACAGGGCCGAGGTGGGGCCAACGTCCTGACTTTC. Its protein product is CAISGGQGRGGANVLTF.

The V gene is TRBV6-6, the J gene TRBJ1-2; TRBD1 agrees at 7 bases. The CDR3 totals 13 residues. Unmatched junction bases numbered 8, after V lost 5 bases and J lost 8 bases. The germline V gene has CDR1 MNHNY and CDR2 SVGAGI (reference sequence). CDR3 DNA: TGTGCCAGCAGTACCGACAGGGAAAGGGGCTACACCTTC. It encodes CASSTDRERGYTF.

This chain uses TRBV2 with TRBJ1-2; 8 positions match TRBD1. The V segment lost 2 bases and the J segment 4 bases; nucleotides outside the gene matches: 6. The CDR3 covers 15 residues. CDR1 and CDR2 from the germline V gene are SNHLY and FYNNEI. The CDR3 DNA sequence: TGTGCCAGCAGTGAATCCAGACAGGGGAGCTATGGCTACACCTTC. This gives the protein CASSESRQGSYGYTF.

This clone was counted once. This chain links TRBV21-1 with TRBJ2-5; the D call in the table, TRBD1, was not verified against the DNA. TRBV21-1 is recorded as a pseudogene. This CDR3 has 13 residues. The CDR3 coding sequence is TGTGCCACCTACACCCGACAGAAGGAGACCCAGTACTTC. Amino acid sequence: CATYTRQKETQYF.

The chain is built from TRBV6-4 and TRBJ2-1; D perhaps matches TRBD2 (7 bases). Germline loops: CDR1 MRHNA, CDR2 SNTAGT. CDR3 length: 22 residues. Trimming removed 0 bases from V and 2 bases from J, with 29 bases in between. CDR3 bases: TGTGCCAGCAGTGACTCGTTGTATTCAGGGGCAGAAACTAGCGACCCCTACAATGAGCAGTTCTTC. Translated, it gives CASSDSLYSGAETSDPYNEQFF.